This T cell receptor beta chain was obtained from a study of control samples from healthy donors and cancer patients. This CDR3 has 15 amino acids. Germline CDR1 is LNHNV and CDR2 is YYDKDF (reference sequence). The V gene end was trimmed by 1 base and the J gene end by 3 bases; junction bases not matched to a gene: 6. Method: immunoSEQ multiplex PCR; TCRdb's copy keeps in-frame clones and lacks some. The profile shows around 95,000 clones, about 85% of them singletons. This sequence joins TRBV15 and TRBJ2-7, with 7 bases fitting TRBD1. Sequenced material: blood. The sequence came from a young man in good health. CDR3: CATSRGKTGIYEQYF. Written as DNA, the CDR3 is TGTGCCACCAGCAGAGGAAAGACAGGGATCTACGAGCAGTACTTC. Full variable domain (outside the CDR3, taken from reference TRBV15 and TRBJ2-7): DAMVIQNPRYQVTQFGKPVTLSCSQTLNHNVMYWYQQKSSQAPKLLFHYYDKDFNNEADTPDNFQSRRPNTSFCFLDIRSPGLGDTAMYLCATSRGKTGIYEQYFGPGTRLTVT.